This T cell receptor beta chain was profiled in a study of identical twins. The length of the CDR3 is 16 residues. Trimming cost V 4 bases and J 5 bases; bases outside gene matches: 5. Per the germline V gene, CDR1 is KGHDR and CDR2 is SFDVKD. This clonotype was observed once. Its antigen is not known. Whole-study results and caveats: The more abundant beta clonotypes in cord blood had fewer insertions, and memory repertoires did not show this. Beta out-of-frame sequences displayed a weaker excess of sharing between twins.

Addition of a universal primer site occurred through template switching, and cDNA carried unique molecular identifiers. TCRdb called the 5' RACE reads again in MiXCR, with one record for every CDR3 protein. The data contain approximately 470,000 distinct CDR3 sequences, about 14% of them singletons. Every one of the donors was a healthy Caucasian. This sample also appeared in a second study, on yellow fever vaccine responses in identical twins.

The TCR comes from a woman between 18 and 29 years old in good health. Sequencing was done on a sample of CD4+ T cells sorted from blood. The rearrangement uses TRBV24-1 and TRBJ2-5; TRBD2 matches 14 bases. CDR3 in DNA: TGTGCCACCAGTGAAGATAGACTAGCGGGAGGGGAGACCCAGTACTTC. It encodes CATSEDRLAGGETQYF.